This TCR beta chain derives from a study of OX40 agonist ivuxolimab in advanced cancers. CDR1 is SGHKS and CDR2 is YYEKEE in the germline V gene (reference sequence). Trimming took off 4 bases at V and 1 base at J, with 11 bases between the two ends. CDR3 length: 14 amino acids. TCRdb's table, derived via immunoSEQ multiplex PCR, lists solely in-frame clones and lacks some. The sample contains around 26,000 clones, about four fifths of which appear only once. This clonotype was obtained from an adult with an advanced solid tumor such as melanoma, head and neck, liver or kidney cancer. The chain has TRBV5-5 and TRBJ2-5; D is perhaps TRBD1 (6 bases). This specimen consisted of CD4+ or CD8+ T cells sorted from blood, obtained in a trial of the OX40 agonist ivuxolimab. The CDR3: CASSVGHFQETQYF. The CDR3 coding sequence is TGTGCCAGCAGCGTGGGACACTTCCAAGAGACCCAGTACTTC.